This record covers a single T cell receptor beta chain. The antigen is undetermined. Amplification of TCR beta CDR3 regions used RNA as the template. A first-round RT-PCR of the TCR CDR3 used the HTBI primer set. From the multiplex PCR reads, TCRdb called clonotypes with MiXCR, one entry per CDR3 protein. The profile covers about 510,000 distinct CDR3 sequences, with 46% appearing a single time and approximately 44% taken by the ten largest. The V and J ends lost 3 bases and 3 bases respectively, with 12 bases between them. Germline assignment: CDR1 SEHNR and CDR2 FQNEAQ (reference sequence). The CDR3 is 15 residues long. The data originate from a study of T cells in Graves' hyperthyroidism and ophthalmopathy. Study-level findings and limits: The model made its ophthalmopathy prediction, and onset followed a median around six months later. Blood also held most thyroid clonotypes expanded beyond 0.001. Researchers report that a 13 V-J model separated ophthalmopathy from stable hyperthyroidism.

The specimen was peripheral blood or thyroid tissue (not recorded which). The V and J genes are TRBV7-9 and TRBJ1-3; D is unresolved. The clonotype comes from an adult woman with Graves' disease, either hyperthyroidism or ophthalmopathy (not recorded which). The DNA of the CDR3 is TGTGCCAGCAGCTTCCTAGCGGGATTTGGAAACACCATATATTTT. Its protein product is CASSFLAGFGNTIYF.